This TCR beta chain was sequenced for a study of somatic mutations in cytotoxic T cells in rheumatoid arthritis. Background on the study: Flow sorting at nearly 100% purity was applied to some V beta antibody-stained T-cell populations, which included V beta1+ cells sequenced for TCRB.

Overall study findings and caveats: Relative to age-matched healthy controls, rheumatoid arthritis patients did not differ significantly in CD8+ T-cell clonality.

The assay was immunoSEQ multiplex PCR, and TCRdb's table has in-frame clones only and misses some. This table has about 19,000 clones, 85% appearing once. J was trimmed by 4 bases and V by 1 base; bases with no gene match: 8. The V gene's germline CDR1 is SGHVS and CDR2 FQNEAQ. This CDR3 region has 17 residues. This clone was counted once. Its matching antigen is unknown. The V and J genes are TRBV7-8 and TRBJ1-2; 11 bases line up with TRBD1. This sequence originates from a middle-aged woman with rheumatoid arthritis. The sequenced sample consisted of CD8+ T cells sorted from blood. The CDR3 loop is CASSLEWTGGAGYGYTF. The CDR3 nucleotides read TGTGCCAGCAGCTTAGAATGGACAGGGGGCGCAGGCTATGGCTACACCTTC. The full variable domain, in which reference TRBV7-8 and TRBJ1-2 provide the parts outside the CDR3, is GAGVSQSPRYKVAKRGQDVALRCDPISGHVSLFWYQQALGQGPEFLTYFQNEAQLDKSGLPSDRFFAERPEGSVSTLKIQRTQQEDSAVYLCASSLEWTGGAGYGYTFGSGTRLTVV.